These 22 T cell receptor beta chains were sequenced from one sample in a study of blood T cell repertoires in COVID-19. Some clones are missing from TCRdb's copy, which holds only in-frame ones; the method was immunoSEQ multiplex PCR. The sample holds 190,000 or so clones, around 90% seen once. The sample taken for sequencing was peripheral blood. Receptors originate from a man aged 50 or older with acute or convalescent COVID-19.

The genes are TRBV2 and TRBJ1-1; TRBD1 might be the D (6 bases). The germline V gene encodes CDR1 SNHLY and CDR2 FYNNEI. Trimming pared 2 bases from V and 0 bases from J, leaving 13 bases between. The CDR3 spans 16 residues. The CDR3 DNA follows: TGTGCCAGCAGTGAAATAGTCTGGACAGTGAACACTGAAGCTTTCTTT. This sequence encodes CASSEIVWTVNTEAFF.

This chain's CDR3 is CASSLQINEKLFF. CDR3 nucleotides: TGTGCCAGCAGCTTACAGATTAATGAAAAACTGTTTTTT. The V and J genes are TRBV7-2 and TRBJ1-4, with unresolved D. Germline V CDR1 and CDR2: SGHTA, FQGNSA. There are 13 residues in the CDR3. Trimming cost V 2 bases and J 4 bases, with 5 bases left between them.

The chain joins TRBV18 to TRBJ1-1; the D gene is possibly TRBD1 (5 bases). V dropped 4 bases and J dropped 1 base, with 7 bases sitting between them. In germline, CDR1 is KGHSH, CDR2 LQKENI. CDR3 length: 13 amino acids. The DNA of the CDR3 is TGTGCCAGCTCACAGACAGAGAACACTGAAGCTTTCTTT. Its protein product is CASSQTENTEAFF.

V and J are TRBV5-5 and TRBJ1-1; the D is unclear. The CDR3 contains 12 residues. V lost 0 bases to trimming and J lost 7 bases, with 7 bases between them. The V gene's germline CDR1 is SGHKS and CDR2 YYEKEE (reference sequence). The CDR3 DNA reads as TGTGCCAGCAGCTTGGGAGGGTTTGAAGCTTTCTTT. Encoded protein: CASSLGGFEAFF.

The V and J genes are TRBV28 and TRBJ2-1; 10 bases line up with TRBD1. V gave up 10 bases and J gave up 3 bases; unmatched junction bases: 6. The germline gives CDR1 MDHEN, CDR2 SYDVKM. The CDR3 consists of 14 residues. The CDR3 bases are TGTGCCACCAAGGACAGGGGGTTCTACAATGAGCAGTTCTTC. The encoded protein is CATKDRGFYNEQFF.

The chain uses TRBV4-1 and TRBJ2-7, with a weak D call TRBD2 (6 bases). The CDR3 totals 19 residues. CDR1 MGHRA and CDR2 YSYEKL come from the germline V gene. Trimming left V 0 bases short and J 4 bases short, with 25 bases between. DNA for the CDR3: TGCGCCAGCAGCCAAGATCCCCCACGGGTTGCGGGGCTGGGGTACGAGCAGTACTTC. It translates to CASSQDPPRVAGLGYEQYF.

In nucleotides, the CDR3 is TGTGCCAGCAGTTTTGACACCCAATTGGAGTATTTT. Protein sequence: CASSFDTQLEYF. The V gene is TRBV12-3 or TRBV12-4, the J gene TRBJ2-3; no reliable D call. Deletions cut 3 bases from V and 13 bases from J, with 14 bases between. The CDR3 contains 12 residues.

The V and J genes are TRBV7-2 and TRBJ2-5; D perhaps matches TRBD2 (7 bases). Germline-derived CDR1 and CDR2 are SGHTA and FQGNSA. The germline V and J ends were trimmed by 5 bases and 4 bases, with 14 bases remaining between them. The CDR3 length is 14 residues. CDR3 loop: CASSNRGAGETQYF. The CDR3 coding sequence is TGTGCCAGCAGCAACCGGGGGGCGGGAGAGACCCAGTACTTC.

A single count supports this clone. The chain has TRBV7-2 and TRBJ2-1, with TRBD2 matching over 9 bases. With V trimmed by 1 base and J by 9 bases, 10 bases remained unmatched. This CDR3 region has 16 residues. CDR1 and CDR2 (germline): SGHTA, FQGNSA. CDR3 residues: CASSLGGSGSFSEQFF. As DNA, the CDR3 is TGTGCCAGCAGCTTAGGCGGTAGCGGGAGTTTCAGTGAGCAGTTCTTC.

The chain employs TRBV11-3 and TRBJ2-2; unclear D gene. The V end lost 1 base, the J end lost 6 bases, and 9 bases lay between the germline ends. The CDR3 totals 14 residues. Germline V lookup: CDR1 SGHNT, CDR2 YENEEA. The CDR3, as DNA: TGTGCCAGCAGCTTAGGACGGGTCCCCGGGGAGCTGTTTTTT. It specifies CASSLGRVPGELFF.

This chain links TRBV20-1 with TRBJ2-3; TRBD2 might be the D (5 bases). Germline V gene lookup returns CDR1 DFQATT and CDR2 SNEGSKA (reference sequence). Trimming removed 3 bases at V and 3 bases at J, with 7 bases between. The CDR3 has 12 residues. The CDR3: CSASRETDTQYF. The CDR3 bases are TGCAGTGCTAGTAGGGAGACAGATACGCAGTATTTT.

This clone was counted a single time. This chain links TRBV3-1 (or the pseudogene TRBV3-2) with TRBJ1-2; maybe TRBD1 (6 bases). CDR1 LGHDT and CDR2 YNNKEL come from the germline V gene (reference sequence). The CDR3 consists of 14 residues. Deletions cut 1 base from V and 7 bases from J, with 13 bases between. CDR3 nucleotides: TGTGCCAGCAGCCAAGGGCCAGGGGCAGGTGGCTACACCTTC. As protein: CASSQGPGAGGYTF.

The rearrangement links TRBV27 to TRBJ2-7, with 9 bases that match TRBD1. The CDR3 extends over 16 amino acids. The V segment lost 0 bases and the J segment 6 bases; nucleotides outside the gene matches: 9. The germline CDR1 and CDR2 sequences are MNHEY and SMNVEV (reference sequence). CDR3 region: CASSLSPRTGVFEQYF. CDR3 nucleotide sequence: TGTGCCAGCAGTTTATCGCCGCGGACAGGGGTTTTCGAGCAGTACTTC.

The chain links TRBV5-8 to TRBJ2-2; D call uncertain. The CDR3 sequence is 14 residues long. CDR1 is SGHTS, CDR2 YDEGEE, per germline. V dropped 1 base and J dropped 0 bases, with 4 bases sitting between them. CDR3 bases: TGTGCCAGCAGCTTGTTAGCGAACACCGGGGAGCTGTTTTTT. It codes for CASSLLANTGELFF.

CDR3 coding DNA: TGTGCCAGTCCTAAGGGGGGGGGCGGCCGGGGTGAAAAACTGTTTTTT. The encoded protein is CASPKGGGGRGEKLFF. This chain uses TRBV19 with TRBJ1-4; possibly TRBD1 for D (6 bases). Trimming pared 8 bases from V and 7 bases from J, leaving 23 bases between. The germline CDR1 and CDR2 sequences are LNHDA and SQIVND (reference sequence). CDR3 size: 16 residues.

The genes are TRBV7-9 and TRBJ2-1, with 9 bases matching TRBD1. This CDR3 has 15 amino acids. The J segment lost 7 bases and the V segment lost 3 bases, leaving 7 bases of the junction unmatched. CDR1 SEHNR and CDR2 FQNEAQ come from the germline V gene (reference sequence). The CDR3 nucleotides are TGTGCCAGCAGCTTGGGACAGGGAGGAGTGAATGAGCAGTTCTTC. As protein: CASSLGQGGVNEQFF.

The chain joins TRBV6-1 to TRBJ1-1; TRBD1 agrees at 9 bases. Unmatched junction bases numbered 5, after V lost 1 base and J lost 8 bases. Germline loops: CDR1 MNHNS, CDR2 SASEGT. The length of the CDR3 is 14 residues. CDR3: CASSEGETGGEAFF. Here the CDR3 DNA reads TGTGCCAGCAGTGAAGGTGAAACAGGGGGCGAAGCTTTCTTT.

The J gene is TRBJ2-5, the V gene TRBV24-1; D remains ambiguous. The germline V gene encodes CDR1 KGHDR and CDR2 SFDVKD. CDR3 length: 14 amino acids. Trimming left V 4 bases short and J 5 bases short, with 13 bases between. The CDR3 loop reads CATSDSEFPETQYF. In DNA form, the CDR3 reads TGTGCCACCAGTGACTCGGAGTTTCCTGAGACCCAGTACTTC.

The CDR3 protein is CASSFLWQGGQPQHF. As DNA, the CDR3 is TGTGCCAGCAGTTTCCTCTGGCAGGGGGGTCAGCCCCAGCATTTT. The rearrangement uses TRBV28 and TRBJ1-5, with TRBD1 identical over 7 bases. V was pared by 3 bases and J by 6 bases, with 8 bases of the junction left unmatched. The CDR3 is made up of 15 amino acids. From germline, CDR1 is MDHEN and CDR2 SYDVKM.

V is TRBV18 and J is TRBJ2-7, with a possible D match to TRBD2 (5 bases). Germline V gene data show CDR1 as KGHSH and CDR2 as LQKENI. Between the trimmed V and J ends, which lost 4 bases and 7 bases, there was a span of 14 bases. The CDR3 extends over 13 amino acids. CDR3 sequence: CASSLQREEEQYV. Here the CDR3 DNA reads TGTGCCAGCTCACTGCAGAGGGAAGAGGAGCAGTACGTC.

A single count supports this clone. The J gene is TRBJ1-1, the V gene TRBV18, with D maybe TRBD1 (6 bases). There are 13 residues in the CDR3. Between the trimmed V and J ends, which lost 3 bases and 4 bases, there was a span of 9 bases. CDR1 and CDR2 (germline): KGHSH, LQKENI. The CDR3 region has the DNA TGTGCCAGCTCACCCGTAGGGGGCACTGAAGCTTTCTTT. As protein: CASSPVGGTEAFF.

This chain links TRBV27 with TRBJ1-1; TRBD1 is a possible D gene (6 bases). Per the germline V gene, CDR1 is MNHEY and CDR2 is SMNVEV (reference sequence). V lost 6 bases, J lost 1 base, and 9 bases lay in between. This CDR3 has 13 residues. CDR3 DNA sequence: TGTGCCAGCAGGCAGACAGGGAACACTGAAGCTTTCTTT. It codes for CASRQTGNTEAFF.